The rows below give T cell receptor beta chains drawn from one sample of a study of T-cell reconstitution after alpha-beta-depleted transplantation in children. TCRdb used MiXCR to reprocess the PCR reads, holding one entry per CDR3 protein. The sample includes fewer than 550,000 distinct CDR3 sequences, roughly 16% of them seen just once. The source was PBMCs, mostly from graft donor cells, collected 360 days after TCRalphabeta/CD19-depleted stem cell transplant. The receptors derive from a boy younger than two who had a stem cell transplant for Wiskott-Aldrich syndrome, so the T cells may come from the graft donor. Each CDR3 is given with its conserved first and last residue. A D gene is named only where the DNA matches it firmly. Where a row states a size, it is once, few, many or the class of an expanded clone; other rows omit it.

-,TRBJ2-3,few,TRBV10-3,TGTGCCATCAGTCTGGGAACAGATACGCAGTATTTT,CAISLGTDTQYF
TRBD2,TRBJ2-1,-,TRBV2,TGTGCCAGCAGTGGGACTAGGGTTGTAGGGGAGCAGTTCTTC,CASSGTRVVGEQFF
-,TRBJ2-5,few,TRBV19,TGTGCCAGTAGTAGTTTGGCTCAAGAGACCCAGTACTTC,CASSSLAQETQYF
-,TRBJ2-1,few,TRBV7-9,TGTGCCAGCAGCCGATCGTTACCTCACGTAAAGTTCTTC,CASSRSLPHVKFF
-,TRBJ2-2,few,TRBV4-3,TGCGCCAGCAGCCAACGGGTAGGGACGAACACCGGGGAGCTGTTTTTT,CASSQRVGTNTGELFF
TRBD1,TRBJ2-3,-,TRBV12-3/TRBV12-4,TGTGCCAGCAGTTTATCCCGACAGGGCCTACACACAGATACGCAGTATTTT,CASSLSRQGLHTDTQYF
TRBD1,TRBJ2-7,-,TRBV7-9,TGTGCCAGCAGAGGGACCGGCGCAGGGGGCCCCTACGAGCAGTACTTC,CASRGTGAGGPYEQYF
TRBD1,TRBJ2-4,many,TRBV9,TGTGCCAGCAGCGTATGGACAGGGGACATTCAGTACTTC,CASSVWTGDIQYF
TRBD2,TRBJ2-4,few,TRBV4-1,TGCGCCAGCAGCCAAGATCGGACAGCGGGGGTCAAAAACATTCAGTACTTC,CASSQDRTAGVKNIQYF
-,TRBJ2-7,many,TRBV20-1,TGCAGTGCTAGAGATGCAAGGGGGATGGACTACGAGCAGTACTTC,CSARDARGMDYEQYF
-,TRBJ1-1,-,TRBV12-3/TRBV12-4,TGTGCCAGCAGAGCGGACTCCTTGAACACTGAAGCTTTCTTT,CASRADSLNTEAFF
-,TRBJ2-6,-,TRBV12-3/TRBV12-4,TGTGCCTGCAGTTTTTTCAGGGATACCAAGCTAAGTGGGGCCAACGTCCTGACTTTC,CACSFFRDTKLSGANVLTF
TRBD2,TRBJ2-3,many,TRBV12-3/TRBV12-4,TGTGCCAGCAGTTCCGGGACTATGATCCCCACAGATACGCAGTATTTT,CASSSGTMIPTDTQYF
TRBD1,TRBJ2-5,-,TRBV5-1,TGCGCCAGCAGCTTGTGGACAGGGGGCAGAGAGACCCAGTACTTC,CASSLWTGGRETQYF
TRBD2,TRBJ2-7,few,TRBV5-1,TGCGCCAGCAGCTGGAGAGGACTAGCGAATTACGAGCAGTACTTC,CASSWRGLANYEQYF
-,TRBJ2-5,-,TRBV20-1,TGCAGTGCTAGAGTTTTATGGGACTCCCAGTACTTC,CSARVLWDSQYF
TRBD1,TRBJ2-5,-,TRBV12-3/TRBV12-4,TGTGCCAGCAGTTTTACAGGGGGCGCGAAGACCCAGTACTTC,CASSFTGGAKTQYF
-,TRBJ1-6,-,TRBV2,TGTGCCAGACAGGCCGGTAATTCACCCCTCCACTTT,CARQAGNSPLHF
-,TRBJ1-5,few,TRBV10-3,TGTGCCGCTCGTGAACGCCCGATTTTGCCCCAGCATTTT,CAARERPILPQHF
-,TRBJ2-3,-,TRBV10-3,TGTGCCATCAGTGTATTAGTCGGGGGTAGCACAGATACGCAGTATTTT,CAISVLVGGSTDTQYF
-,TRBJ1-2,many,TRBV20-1,TGCAGTGCTAGATGGGGCAGCATCTATGGCTACACCTTC,CSARWGSIYGYTF
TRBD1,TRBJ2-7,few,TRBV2,TGTGCCAGCAGTGAATCCTGGGACAGGGTGTCCTACGAGCAGTACTTC,CASSESWDRVSYEQYF
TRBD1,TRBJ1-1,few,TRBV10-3,TGTGCCATCAGTGAGGACAGGGACACTGAAGCTTTCTTT,CAISEDRDTEAFF
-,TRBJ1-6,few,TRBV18,TGTGCCAGCTCACCTCAGGGGAGGGATTCACCCCTCCACTTT,CASSPQGRDSPLHF
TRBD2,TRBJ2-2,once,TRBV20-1,TGCAGTGCTAGAGATCGGCTAGCGGGAGGGCCACGGTGGACCGGGGAGCTGTTTTTT,CSARDRLAGGPRWTGELFF
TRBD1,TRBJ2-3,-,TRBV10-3,TGTGCCATCAACGAGTACGGGACAGGGGTTACAGGTACGCAGTATTTT,CAINEYGTGVTGTQYF
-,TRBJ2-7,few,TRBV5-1,TGCGCCAGCAGCGGCAACACAGGGATGGGCTACGAGCAGTACTTC,CASSGNTGMGYEQYF
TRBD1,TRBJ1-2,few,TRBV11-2,TGTGCCAGCAGCTTGGGAGCGCGGACAGGGTTAAATGGCTACACCTTC,CASSLGARTGLNGYTF
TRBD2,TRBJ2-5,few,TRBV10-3,TGTGCCATCAGTTCTTTAGCGGGGGGGCCAGGGGAGACCCAGTACTTC,CAISSLAGGPGETQYF
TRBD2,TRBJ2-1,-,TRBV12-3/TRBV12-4,TGTGCCAGCAGCCAGGGTAGGGGACTACCGTCCTACAATGAGCAGTTCTTC,CASSQGRGLPSYNEQFF
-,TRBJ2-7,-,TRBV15,TGTGCCACCAGCAGAACCCGTCGGTACGAGCAGTACTTC,CATSRTRRYEQYF
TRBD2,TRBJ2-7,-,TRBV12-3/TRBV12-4,TGTGCCAGCAGTAATCGGGAGGTCCGCTACGAGCAGTACTTC,CASSNREVRYEQYF
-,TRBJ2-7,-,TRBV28,TGTGCCAGCAGTTTGTGGCAGGGAAAATACGAGCAGTACTTC,CASSLWQGKYEQYF
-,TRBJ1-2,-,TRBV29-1,TGCAGCGTTGAAGGTGGCTACACCTTC,CSVEGGYTF
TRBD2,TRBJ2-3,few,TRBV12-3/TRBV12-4,TGTGCCAGCAGTTTTTCGGGACTAGCGAGAAGCACAGATACGCAGTATTTT,CASSFSGLARSTDTQYF
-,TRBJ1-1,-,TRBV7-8,TGTGCCAGCAGGACCGTGAACACTGAAGCTTTCTTT,CASRTVNTEAFF
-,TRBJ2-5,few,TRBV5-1,TGCGCCAGCAGGACCCAGGGAGCAAAAGAGACCCAGTACTTC,CASRTQGAKETQYF
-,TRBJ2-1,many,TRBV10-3,TGTGCCATCAGTACGTACTACAATGAGCAGTTCTTC,CAISTYYNEQFF
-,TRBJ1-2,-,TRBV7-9,TGTGCCAGCAGCTTAGCGGAGGCTCTTACAGGGAGCGGCTACACCTTC,CASSLAEALTGSGYTF
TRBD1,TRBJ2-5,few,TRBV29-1,TGCAGCGTTGGGACAGGGCCAGAGACCCAGTACTTC,CSVGTGPETQYF
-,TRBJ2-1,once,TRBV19,TGTGCCAGTAGTATAGGTCCTAGCCTCAATGAGCAGTTCTTC,CASSIGPSLNEQFF
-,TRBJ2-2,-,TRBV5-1,TGCGCCAGCAGCTTGGGGTATCCCGGGGAGCTGTTTTTT,CASSLGYPGELFF
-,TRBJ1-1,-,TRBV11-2,TGTGCCAGCAGCCCACCGAACACTGAAGCTTTCTTT,CASSPPNTEAFF
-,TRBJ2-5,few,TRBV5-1,TGCGCCAGCAGCTTTGAGGGGCAGACCCAGTACTTC,CASSFEGQTQYF
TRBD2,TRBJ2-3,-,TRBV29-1,TGCAGCGTTACCGGACTAGCGGATTCTAGCACAGATACGCAGTATTTT,CSVTGLADSSTDTQYF
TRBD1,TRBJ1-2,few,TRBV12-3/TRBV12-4,TGTGCCAGCAGGCCACAGGGGAAAGGTGGTGGCTACACCTTC,CASRPQGKGGGYTF
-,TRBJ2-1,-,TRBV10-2,TGCGCCAGCAGACCTACTATGTATGCTGAGCAGTTCTTC,CASRPTMYAEQFF
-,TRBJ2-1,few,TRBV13,TGTGCCAGCAGCTTAGCTCGACATCACTCCTACAATGAGCAGTTCTTC,CASSLARHHSYNEQFF
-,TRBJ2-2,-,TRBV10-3,TGTGCCATCAGTGAGTCGGTTACCACGAACACCGGGGAGCTGTTTTTT,CAISESVTTNTGELFF
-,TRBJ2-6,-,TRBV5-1,TGCGCCAGCAGCTTGTCGCACAGGTCCTCTGGGGCCAACGTCCTGACTTTC,CASSLSHRSSGANVLTF
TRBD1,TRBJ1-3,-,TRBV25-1,TGTGCCAGCAGTATGACAGGGGTCGTCGGAAACACCATATATTTT,CASSMTGVVGNTIYF
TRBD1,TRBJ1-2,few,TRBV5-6,TGTGCCAGCAGCAATTCCGGGACAGGATCAGGAGGCTACACCTTC,CASSNSGTGSGGYTF
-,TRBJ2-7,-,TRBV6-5,TGTGCCAGCAGTTACTTAACACAGGGCGAGCAGTACTTC,CASSYLTQGEQYF
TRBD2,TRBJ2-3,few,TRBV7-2,TGTGCCAGCAGCTTCCTATCCGGCGGGAGGATTGAAGATACGCAGTATTTT,CASSFLSGGRIEDTQYF